This T cell receptor (beta chain) stems from a study of cytomegalovirus exposure and HLA in healthy donors. The junction had 15 bases not matched to a gene; V was cut back by 5 bases and J by 6 bases. Germline loops: CDR1 SGHRS, CDR2 YFSETQ. The CDR3 has 17 amino acids. PCR primers comprised 60 Vbeta and 13 Jbeta primers. Clones were sequenced by immunoSEQ multiplex PCR, and TCRdb holds only the in-frame ones, with some missing. The data contain about 59,000 clones, around 92% of them seen just once; the ten biggest clones take up about 1.6%. The clonotype was recovered from a man aged 25-45 years in good health and CMV-seropositive. Sequenced input: PBMCs. The chain employs TRBV5-1 and TRBJ2-1; TRBD1 aligns across 9 bases. The CDR3 here is CASRRLLDRGRGNEQFF. CDR3 DNA sequence: TGCGCCAGCAGGCGTTTGTTGGACAGGGGTAGGGGCAATGAGCAGTTCTTC.